These T cell receptor beta chains were read from a single sample in a study of PD-L1 blockade in urothelial cancer. The protocol was immunoSEQ multiplex PCR, while the TCRdb copy is restricted to in-frame clones and leaves out a portion. The sample has about 85,000 clones, around 85% seen once. The sequencing here drew on PBMCs, taken around atezolizumab (anti-PD-L1) treatment. These receptors originate from a man aged 55 to 70 with urothelial cancer. Each CDR3 is given with its conserved first and last residue. The order of the fields is J gene, V gene, clone size, D gene, CDR3 protein, CDR3 DNA. D genes are given only for firm matches. Rows give clone size only sometimes, using once, few, many, or a class for an expanded clone.

J gene: TRBJ1-2
V gene: TRBV11-2
clone size: NA
D gene: NA
CDR3 protein: CASSLDRERILGGYTF
CDR3 DNA: TGTGCCAGCAGCTTAGATCGGGAGAGGATCCTGGGTGGCTACACCTTC

J gene: TRBJ2-5
V gene: TRBV5-1
clone size: NA
D gene: TRBD2
CDR3 protein: CASSPTSGKTQYF
CDR3 DNA: TGCGCCAGCAGCCCTACTAGCGGAAAGACCCAGTACTTC

J gene: TRBJ2-3
V gene: TRBV9
clone size: NA
D gene: TRBD2
CDR3 protein: CASSVVLAGGTDTQYF
CDR3 DNA: TGTGCCAGCAGCGTAGTACTAGCGGGGGGCACAGATACGCAGTATTTT

J gene: TRBJ2-1
V gene: TRBV7-9
clone size: NA
D gene: TRBD2
CDR3 protein: CASSLARRAGGRNEQFF
CDR3 DNA: TGTGCCAGCAGCTTAGCCCGAAGAGCGGGGGGGCGTAATGAGCAGTTCTTC

J gene: TRBJ1-3
V gene: TRBV2
clone size: few
D gene: NA
CDR3 protein: CANGGDPGNTIYF
CDR3 DNA: TGTGCCAACGGGGGGGACCCTGGAAACACCATATATTTT

J gene: TRBJ1-1
V gene: TRBV21-1
clone size: NA
D gene: NA
CDR3 protein: CASSKVARGRTTEAFF
CDR3 DNA: TGTGCCAGCAGCAAAGTTGCCAGGGGGAGAACAACTGAAGCTTTCTTT

J gene: TRBJ2-3
V gene: TRBV4-3
clone size: NA
D gene: TRBD2
CDR3 protein: CASSQAQGLAGDTQYF
CDR3 DNA: TGCGCCAGCAGCCAAGCACAGGGACTAGCGGGCGATACGCAGTATTTT

J gene: TRBJ1-2
V gene: TRBV7-2
clone size: NA
D gene: TRBD1
CDR3 protein: CASSLAAFGQGRSGYTF
CDR3 DNA: TGTGCCAGCAGCTTAGCGGCGTTTGGACAGGGTCGGAGTGGCTACACCTTC

J gene: TRBJ1-1
V gene: TRBV28
clone size: once
D gene: TRBD1
CDR3 protein: CASSETGGVTEAFF
CDR3 DNA: TGTGCCAGCAGCGAGACAGGGGGCGTCACTGAAGCTTTCTTT

J gene: TRBJ1-4
V gene: TRBV30
clone size: NA
D gene: NA
CDR3 protein: CAWSAFGSRGEKLFF
CDR3 DNA: TGTGCCTGGAGTGCCTTCGGCTCACGAGGGGAAAAACTGTTTTTT

J gene: TRBJ1-1
V gene: TRBV6-5
clone size: NA
D gene: NA
CDR3 protein: CASKGRSYTEAFF
CDR3 DNA: TGTGCCAGCAAGGGGAGGTCTTACACTGAAGCTTTCTTT

J gene: TRBJ1-1
V gene: TRBV4-1
clone size: NA
D gene: NA
CDR3 protein: CASSQGQMNTEAFF
CDR3 DNA: TGCGCCAGCAGCCAAGGACAGATGAACACTGAAGCTTTCTTT

J gene: TRBJ2-7
V gene: TRBV9
clone size: NA
D gene: NA
CDR3 protein: CASSPLGIPNEQYF
CDR3 DNA: TGTGCCAGCAGCCCCCTCGGTATACCTAACGAGCAGTACTTC

J gene: TRBJ2-1
V gene: TRBV6-5
clone size: NA
D gene: TRBD1
CDR3 protein: CASSYNSGQGIDEQFF
CDR3 DNA: TGTGCCAGCAGTTATAATTCGGGACAGGGGATCGATGAGCAGTTCTTC

J gene: TRBJ2-7
V gene: TRBV18
clone size: NA
D gene: TRBD2
CDR3 protein: CASSLGGSGGYEQYF
CDR3 DNA: TGTGCCAGCTCACTCGGTGGTAGCGGGGGCTACGAGCAGTACTTC

J gene: TRBJ1-4
V gene: TRBV29-1
clone size: NA
D gene: NA
CDR3 protein: CSVGPPTATNEKLFF
CDR3 DNA: TGCAGCGTTGGGCCCCCGACAGCAACTAATGAAAAACTGTTTTTT

J gene: TRBJ2-1
V gene: TRBV19
clone size: NA
D gene: NA
CDR3 protein: CASSPPPRMVHEQFF
CDR3 DNA: TGTGCCAGTAGCCCTCCTCCGAGGATGGTCCATGAGCAGTTCTTC

J gene: TRBJ2-5
V gene: TRBV18
clone size: NA
D gene: NA
CDR3 protein: CASSRTAELQETQYF
CDR3 DNA: TGTGCCAGCTCACGCACAGCAGAGTTACAAGAGACCCAGTACTTC

J gene: TRBJ1-3
V gene: TRBV5-5
clone size: NA
D gene: NA
CDR3 protein: CASSLLFAGNTIYF
CDR3 DNA: TGTGCCAGCAGCTTGCTGTTTGCTGGAAACACCATATATTTT

J gene: TRBJ2-5
V gene: TRBV28
clone size: NA
D gene: TRBD2
CDR3 protein: CASSSPTSGYQETQYF
CDR3 DNA: TGTGCCAGCAGTTCACCGACTAGCGGGTACCAAGAGACCCAGTACTTC

J gene: TRBJ2-7
V gene: TRBV6-5
clone size: NA
D gene: TRBD2
CDR3 protein: CASRDSGTPFEQYF
CDR3 DNA: TGTGCCAGCAGGGATAGCGGGACCCCATTCGAGCAGTACTTC

J gene: TRBJ2-7
V gene: TRBV27
clone size: NA
D gene: TRBD1
CDR3 protein: CASKKEPGQGLYEQYF
CDR3 DNA: TGTGCCAGCAAAAAAGAACCGGGACAGGGATTATACGAGCAGTACTTC

J gene: TRBJ2-1
V gene: TRBV11-1
clone size: few
D gene: NA
CDR3 protein: CASSKEMLGGNNEQFF
CDR3 DNA: TGTGCCAGCAGCAAAGAGATGTTAGGAGGAAACAATGAGCAGTTCTTC

J gene: TRBJ2-1
V gene: TRBV6-1
clone size: NA
D gene: NA
CDR3 protein: CASSVALGTTYNEQFF
CDR3 DNA: TGTGCCAGCAGTGTTGCCCTCGGGACAACCTACAATGAGCAGTTCTTC

J gene: TRBJ2-3
V gene: TRBV10-3
clone size: NA
D gene: NA
CDR3 protein: CAISEYEGADTQYF
CDR3 DNA: TGTGCCATCAGTGAGTATGAGGGTGCAGATACGCAGTATTTT

J gene: TRBJ2-1
V gene: TRBV30
clone size: NA
D gene: NA
CDR3 protein: CAWSVLSVGEGYNNEQFF
CDR3 DNA: TGTGCCTGGAGTGTACTATCGGTCGGAGAAGGATATAACAATGAGCAGTTCTTC

J gene: TRBJ2-3
V gene: TRBV2
clone size: NA
D gene: TRBD2
CDR3 protein: CASSELAGWADTQYF
CDR3 DNA: TGTGCCAGCAGTGAATTAGCGGGATGGGCAGATACGCAGTATTTT

J gene: TRBJ1-5
V gene: TRBV2
clone size: NA
D gene: TRBD1
CDR3 protein: CASSRGTEFNQPQHF
CDR3 DNA: TGTGCCAGCAGCAGAGGGACAGAATTCAATCAGCCCCAGCATTTT

J gene: TRBJ1-1
V gene: TRBV7-9
clone size: NA
D gene: TRBD1
CDR3 protein: CASTENRGATEAFF
CDR3 DNA: TGTGCCAGCACCGAAAACAGGGGCGCCACTGAAGCTTTCTTT

J gene: TRBJ2-1
V gene: TRBV5-1
clone size: NA
D gene: TRBD1
CDR3 protein: CASSQEGQGYNEQFF
CDR3 DNA: TGCGCCAGCAGCCAGGAGGGACAGGGATACAATGAGCAGTTCTTC

J gene: TRBJ2-7
V gene: TRBV28
clone size: NA
D gene: TRBD1
CDR3 protein: CASSPVGQGAYEQYF
CDR3 DNA: TGTGCCAGCAGCCCTGTGGGACAGGGGGCATACGAGCAGTACTTC

J gene: TRBJ2-3
V gene: TRBV5-1
clone size: NA
D gene: TRBD2
CDR3 protein: CASSFVSRGGTDTQYF
CDR3 DNA: TGCGCCAGCAGCTTTGTCTCGCGGGGGGGCACAGATACGCAGTATTTT

J gene: TRBJ1-2
V gene: TRBV19
clone size: NA
D gene: TRBD1
CDR3 protein: CASSRDRHYGYTF
CDR3 DNA: TGTGCCAGTAGCCGGGACAGGCATTATGGCTACACCTTC

J gene: TRBJ2-2
V gene: TRBV7-3
clone size: once
D gene: NA
CDR3 protein: CASSSGTGQGGELFF
CDR3 DNA: TGTGCCAGCAGTTCCGGGACGGGACAAGGCGGGGAGCTGTTTTTT

J gene: TRBJ2-3
V gene: TRBV28
clone size: NA
D gene: NA
CDR3 protein: CASSLSGASTDTQYF
CDR3 DNA: TGTGCCAGCAGTTTATCAGGGGCCAGCACAGATACGCAGTATTTT

J gene: TRBJ2-5
V gene: TRBV7-6
clone size: NA
D gene: TRBD2
CDR3 protein: CATSRGGNQETQYF
CDR3 DNA: TGTGCCACCTCAAGGGGAGGGAACCAAGAGACCCAGTACTTC

J gene: TRBJ1-2
V gene: TRBV14
clone size: NA
D gene: NA
CDR3 protein: CASSQRGEGVIGGYTF
CDR3 DNA: TGTGCCAGCAGCCAAAGAGGTGAAGGGGTTATCGGTGGCTACACCTTC

J gene: TRBJ1-3
V gene: TRBV6-6
clone size: NA
D gene: NA
CDR3 protein: CASSRTGFTIYF
CDR3 DNA: TGTGCCAGCAGCCGAACAGGGTTCACCATATATTTT

J gene: TRBJ2-3
V gene: TRBV5-4
clone size: once
D gene: TRBD2
CDR3 protein: CASSGLAGHSTDTQYF
CDR3 DNA: TGTGCCAGCAGCGGACTAGCGGGGCATAGCACAGATACGCAGTATTTT

J gene: TRBJ2-1
V gene: TRBV5-8
clone size: NA
D gene: TRBD2
CDR3 protein: CASSLGRTSYNEQFF
CDR3 DNA: TGTGCCAGCAGCTTGGGTCGGACTAGCTACAATGAGCAGTTCTTC

J gene: TRBJ1-4
V gene: TRBV10-3
clone size: once
D gene: TRBD1
CDR3 protein: CAISPGQTTNEKLFF
CDR3 DNA: TGTGCCATCAGCCCGGGACAGACAACTAATGAAAAACTGTTTTTT

J gene: TRBJ2-3
V gene: TRBV28
clone size: NA
D gene: TRBD2
CDR3 protein: CASSSSGIRDTQYF
CDR3 DNA: TGTGCCAGCAGTTCTAGCGGGATTAGGGATACGCAGTATTTT

J gene: TRBJ2-2
V gene: TRBV9
clone size: NA
D gene: TRBD2
CDR3 protein: CASSAYVFGGRYTGELFF
CDR3 DNA: TGTGCCAGCAGCGCATACGTATTTGGCGGGAGGTACACCGGGGAGCTGTTTTTT